The 3 T cell receptor beta chains given below trace back to one sample, sequenced in a study of T cells after yellow fever vaccination. Each CDR3 protein is one row after TCRdb ran MiXCR on the 5' RACE reads. In the table there are hundreds of thousands of distinct CDR3 sequences, 10% to 15% of which are singletons. The sequencing used PBMCs, collected on the day of the yellow fever booster vaccination. These receptors were taken from a man aged 30 to 39 who received the YFV17D yellow fever vaccine.

V usage is TRBV9 and J usage is TRBJ2-1; 7 bases fit TRBD2. V shed 0 bases and J 7 bases; nucleotides not matched to a gene: 7. The CDR3 is 15 residues long. Germline V gives CDR1 SGDLS, CDR2 YYNGEE. This chain's CDR3 is CASSVGGRAVNEQFF. The CDR3 DNA is TGTGCCAGCAGCGTAGGGGGGAGGGCCGTAAATGAGCAGTTCTTC.

This clonotype occurred a few times. This rearrangement joins TRBV28 to TRBJ2-5; tentative D call: TRBD2 (6 bases). The CDR3 covers 16 residues. The germline V gene encodes CDR1 MDHEN and CDR2 SYDVKM. Between the trimmed V and J ends, which lost 4 bases and 4 bases, there was a span of 19 bases. CDR3 loop: CASSSPGLPWGETQYF. The CDR3 DNA sequence: TGTGCCAGCAGTTCACCGGGACTGCCTTGGGGAGAGACCCAGTACTTC.

Ten or more counts support this clonotype. J is TRBJ1-6 and V is TRBV30; 7 bases map to TRBD1. The CDR3 runs 16 residues. Germline lookup yields CDR1 GTSNPN and CDR2 SVGIG (reference sequence). V dropped 1 base and J dropped 5; count of bases not matched to a gene: 8. In DNA, the CDR3 is TGTGCCTGGAGTGGACAGGGCGGCAGTAATAATTCACCCCTCCACTTT. Protein product: CAWSGQGGSNNSPLHF.